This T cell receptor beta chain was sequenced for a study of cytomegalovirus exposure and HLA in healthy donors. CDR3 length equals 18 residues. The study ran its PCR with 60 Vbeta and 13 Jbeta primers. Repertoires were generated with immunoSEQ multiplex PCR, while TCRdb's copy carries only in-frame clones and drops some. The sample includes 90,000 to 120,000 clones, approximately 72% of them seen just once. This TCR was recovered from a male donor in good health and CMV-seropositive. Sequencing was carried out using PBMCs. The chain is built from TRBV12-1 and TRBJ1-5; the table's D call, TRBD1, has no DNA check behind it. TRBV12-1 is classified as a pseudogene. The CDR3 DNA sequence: TGTGCCAGCAGCTTTATCTACACCGGGACAGATAGCAATCAGCCCCAGCATTTT. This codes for CASSFIYTGTDSNQPQHF.